These 23 T cell receptor beta chains came from one sample sequenced in a study of shared clonotypes between healthy human individuals. Generated by immunoSEQ multiplex PCR, the TCRdb table keeps only in-frame clones and is missing some. This sample has some 1.1 million clones, with approximately 80% found just once. Sequencing input: memory CD4+ T cells from PBMCs. Subset of the sample: CD45RA-negative fraction. These receptors were obtained from a man aged 18 to 35 in good health. Some clones in this sample may be carry-over from other donors' samples.

In its sample, this clone was seen a few times. This same CDR3 is encoded by further DNA sequences in the sample. The CDR3 bases are TGTGCCAGCAGTTACGACGGGAATCAGCCCCAGCATTTT. The encoded protein is CASSYDGNQPQHF. The J gene is TRBJ1-5, the V gene TRBV6-5; the D is unclear. Between the trimmed V and J ends, which lost 2 bases and 4 bases, there was a span of 6 bases. The germline CDR1 and CDR2 sequences are MNHEY and SVGAGI. The CDR3 spans 13 residues.

This clone was seen a single time. This sample also contains other DNA sequences that code for the same CDR3. This chain joins TRBV9 and TRBJ2-5; the D gene could be TRBD1 or TRBD2 (5 bases each). CDR3 size: 13 residues. CDR1 and CDR2 (germline): SGDLS, YYNGEE. V shed 4 bases and J shed 1 base, with 8 bases lying between them. CDR3 bases: TGTGCCAGCAGCCCGGGGCCCCAAGAGACCCAGTACTTC. This encodes CASSPGPQETQYF.

The chain is built from TRBV28 and TRBJ2-1, with 8 bases matching TRBD2. CDR1 and CDR2 (germline): MDHEN, SYDVKM. The CDR3 contains 22 residues. J gave up 0 bases and V 3 bases, and 22 bases lay outside the gene matches. Here the CDR3 DNA reads TGTGCCAGCAGTTTGACCCCTGGGAAGCGGGGGACTCCCCCGAGCTCCTACAATGAGCAGTTCTTC. As protein: CASSLTPGKRGTPPSSYNEQFF.

This clone was seen more than once but under ten times. CDR3 DNA: TGTGCCAGCGCTCGCACCGGGACAGTAAATTCACCCCTCCACTTT. Its translation is CASARTGTVNSPLHF. This chain joins TRBV6-5 and TRBJ1-6, with 7 bases that match TRBD1. Germline assignment: CDR1 MNHEY and CDR2 SVGAGI. The junction had 11 bases not matched to a gene; V was cut back by 8 bases and J by 7 bases. CDR3 length: 15 residues.

The chain uses TRBV20-1 and TRBJ2-1, with D perhaps given as TRBD1 or TRBD2 (5 bases each). This CDR3 is built from 11 residues. The germline CDR1 and CDR2 sequences are DFQATT and SNEGSKA (reference sequence). Trimming took off 1 base at V and 13 bases at J, with 11 bases between the two ends. The CDR3 spells CSARAGTAQFF. In DNA form, the CDR3 reads TGCAGTGCTAGAGCCGGGACGGCCCAGTTCTTC.

Remarks on this clone: A much larger clone differs from this one at a single base, so this may be a read error. V is TRBV30 and J is TRBJ2-3; D is unclear. This CDR3 has 11 residues. Trimming shortened V by 4 bases and J by 8 bases, and 10 bases separated the two germline ends. Germline lookup yields CDR1 GTSNPN and CDR2 SVGIG (reference sequence). CDR3 protein: CAWKPVVTQYF. The CDR3 DNA reads as TGTGCCTGGAAACCCGTGGTTACGCAGTATTTT.

Many counts were recorded for this clone. V gene TRBV29-1 combines with J gene TRBJ1-1; D not certain. Deletions cut 3 bases from V and 2 bases from J, with 7 bases between. CDR3 length equals 12 residues. In germline, CDR1 is SQVTM, CDR2 ANQGSEA. CDR3 protein: CSVDPLNTEAFF. In nucleotides, the CDR3 is TGCAGCGTTGACCCCCTTAACACTGAAGCTTTCTTT.

This clone was detected only a few times. The V call is TRBV4-1, the J call TRBJ1-5, with 10 bases fitting TRBD1. V shed 0 bases and J 5 bases; nucleotides not matched to a gene: 4. CDR3 length: 16 amino acids. Germline V CDR1 and CDR2: MGHRA, YSYEKL. The CDR3, as DNA: TGCGCCAGCAGCCAAGAAGGACAGGGGGGTTATCAGCCCCAGCATTTT. This codes for CASSQEGQGGYQPQHF.

V gene TRBV5-1 combines with J gene TRBJ2-1, with no clear D. The CDR3 length is 16 residues. Trimming removed 2 bases at V and 0 bases at J, with 12 bases between. Germline CDR1 is SGHRS and CDR2 is YFSETQ. This chain's CDR3 is CASSLSTDSSYNEQFF. The CDR3 DNA is TGCGCCAGCAGCTTATCGACGGATAGCTCCTACAATGAGCAGTTCTTC.

This chain connects TRBV2 to TRBJ2-2; 8 bases fit TRBD2. The CDR3 has 16 residues. Germline lookup yields CDR1 SNHLY and CDR2 FYNNEI. The J segment lost 0 bases and the V segment lost 8 bases, leaving 8 bases of the junction unmatched. CDR3 in DNA: TGTGCCAGCGGTGTGAGCGGGAGAACGAACACCGGGGAGCTGTTTTTT. This translates into CASGVSGRTNTGELFF. The entire variable domain, with the rest obtained from reference TRBV2 and TRBJ2-2, is as follows: EPEVTQTPSHQVTQMGQEVILRCVPISNHLYFYWYRQILGQKVEFLVSFYNNEISEKSEIFDDQFSVERPDGSNFTLKIRSTKLEDSAMYFCASGVSGRTNTGELFFGEGSRLTVL.

Concerning this clone: This likely reflects a read error, since a far larger clone is one base away. Other DNA sequences in this sample translate to the same CDR3. This chain links TRBV11-2 with TRBJ1-3, with D hard to call. The germline CDR1 and CDR2 sequences are SGHAT and FQNNGV. The CDR3 length is 12 residues. With 3 bases removed from V and 0 bases from J, the gap between germline ends came to 0 bases. The CDR3 reads CASSFSGNTIYF. The CDR3 bases are TGTGCCAGCAGCTTCTCTGGAAACACCATATATTTT.

The chain employs TRBV12-5 and TRBJ1-5; D is unclear. Trimming left V 1 base short and J 8 bases short, with 12 bases between. The CDR3 totals 14 residues. The germline gives CDR1 LGHNT, CDR2 FRNRAP. CDR3 DNA: TGTGCTAGTGGTTTGGACGGGAATCGTGAGCCCCAGCATTTT. Its protein is CASGLDGNREPQHF.

Here the CDR3 DNA reads TGTGCCAGCAGTTTATATGCGGTGGCAGCTTTCTTT. It encodes CASSLYAVAAFF. The chain links TRBV28 to TRBJ1-1; D unresolved. V lost 1 base to trimming and J lost 10 bases, with 10 bases between them. Germline lookup yields CDR1 MDHEN and CDR2 SYDVKM. The CDR3 is made up of 12 amino acids.

The chain joins TRBV7-6 to TRBJ1-4; a weak D match, TRBD1 (5 bases). Trimming removed 5 bases at V and 5 bases at J, with 12 bases between. CDR1 and CDR2 from the germline V gene are SGHVS and FNYEAQ. This CDR3 contains 14 residues. In DNA form, the CDR3 reads TGTGCCAGCAGCCCCCCGGACAACAATGAAAAACTGTTTTTT. Translation: CASSPPDNNEKLFF.

The chain has TRBV7-3 and TRBJ2-3; possibly TRBD1 for D (6 bases). CDR3 length: 14 amino acids. Germline CDR1 is SGHTA and CDR2 is FQGTGA. Trimming took 5 bases from V and 1 from J, leaving 10 bases between them. CDR3 nucleotide sequence: TGTGCCAGCAGCCCCCGGACAGGCACAGATACGCAGTATTTT. The encoded protein is CASSPRTGTDTQYF.

V is TRBV5-1 and J is TRBJ2-2; D gene uncertain. CDR3 length: 12 amino acids. The germline V and J ends were trimmed by 0 bases and 6 bases, with 3 bases remaining between them. Per the germline V gene, CDR1 is SGHRS and CDR2 is YFSETQ. The CDR3 DNA follows: TGCGCCAGCAGCTTGGTTTCCGGGGAGCTGTTTTTT. This codes for CASSLVSGELFF.

Comments on this clone: This sample also contains other DNA sequences that code for the same CDR3. The genes are TRBV5-1 and TRBJ1-2; D is ambiguous. The CDR3 extends over 13 amino acids. Trimming stripped 1 base from V and 5 bases from J, with 9 bases between. Germline lookup yields CDR1 SGHRS and CDR2 YFSETQ. CDR3 loop: CASSLWVGYGYTF. The CDR3 coding sequence is TGCGCCAGCAGCTTGTGGGTAGGGTATGGCTACACCTTC.

The chain couples TRBV6-1 to TRBJ2-4, with 7 bases lining up with TRBD2. The CDR3 sequence is 14 residues long. V shed 2 bases and J 7 bases; nucleotides not matched to a gene: 5. Germline V gives CDR1 MNHNS, CDR2 SASEGT. CDR3 protein: CASSESGVGNIQYF. The CDR3 DNA sequence: TGTGCCAGCAGTGAAAGCGGGGTGGGGAACATTCAGTACTTC.

Comment on this clone: This CDR3 is also generated by other DNA sequences in the sample. The chain is built from TRBV7-9 and TRBJ2-7, with D possibly matching TRBD1 (6 bases). V was cut by 4 bases and J by 1 base, with 8 bases left in between. From germline, CDR1 is SEHNR and CDR2 FQNEAQ (reference sequence). The length of the CDR3 is 13 residues. The CDR3 is CASSSQGSYEQYF. CDR3 in DNA: TGTGCCAGCAGCTCACAGGGATCCTACGAGCAGTACTTC.

This clone was detected a few times. This chain joins TRBV7-8 and TRBJ2-3, with 11 bases fitting TRBD2. The length of the CDR3 is 17 residues. V shed 5 bases, J shed 3 bases, and the junction held 10 bases outside the gene matches. From germline, CDR1 is SGHVS and CDR2 FQNEAQ. The CDR3 DNA reads as TGTGCCAGCAGCAAACGCAGACTAGCGGGAATGACAGATACGCAGTATTTT. Amino acids: CASSKRRLAGMTDTQYF.

The chain links TRBV6-5 to TRBJ2-7; TRBD2 aligns across 8 bases. Trimming took 11 bases from V and 3 from J; bases not matched to a gene: 12. The germline gives CDR1 MNHEY, CDR2 SVGAGI. The CDR3 has 14 residues. CDR3 DNA: TGTGCCTGCCGGGGGAGCGGGAGTAACTACGAGCAGTACTTC. This translates into CACRGSGSNYEQYF.

At least ten counts were recorded for this clone. The chain joins TRBV30 to TRBJ2-2, with a tentative D call TRBD1 (5 bases). V was pared by 8 bases and J by 1 base, with 5 bases between. The CDR3 extends over 11 amino acids. Germline V gene lookup returns CDR1 GTSNPN and CDR2 SVGIG (reference sequence). DNA of the CDR3: TGTGCCACAGGGAACACCGGGGAGCTGTTTTTT. Amino acid sequence: CATGNTGELFF.

This clone was counted a few times. V is TRBV5-1 and J is TRBJ1-5; 12 positions match TRBD1. This CDR3 is built from 16 residues. The V gene's germline CDR1 is SGHRS and CDR2 YFSETQ. J gave up 7 bases and V 4 bases, and 9 bases lay outside the gene matches. This chain's CDR3 is CASSPLGQGAGQPQHF. CDR3 DNA sequence: TGCGCCAGCAGCCCACTGGGACAGGGGGCGGGACAGCCCCAGCATTTT.